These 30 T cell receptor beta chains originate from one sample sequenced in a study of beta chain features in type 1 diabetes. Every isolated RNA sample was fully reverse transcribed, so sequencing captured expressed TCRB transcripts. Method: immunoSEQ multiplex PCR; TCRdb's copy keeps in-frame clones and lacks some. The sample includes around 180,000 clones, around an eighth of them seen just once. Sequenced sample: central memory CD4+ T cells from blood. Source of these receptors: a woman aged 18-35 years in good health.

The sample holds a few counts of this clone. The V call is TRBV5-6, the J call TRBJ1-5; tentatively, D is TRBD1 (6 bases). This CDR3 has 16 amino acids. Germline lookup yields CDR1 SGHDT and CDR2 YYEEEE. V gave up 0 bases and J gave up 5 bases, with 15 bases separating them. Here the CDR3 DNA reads TGTGCCAGCAGCTTGGCCCCCACAGGGAGCGATCAGCCCCAGCATTTT. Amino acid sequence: CASSLAPTGSDQPQHF. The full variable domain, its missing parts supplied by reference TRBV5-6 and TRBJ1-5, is DAGVTQSPTHLIKTRGQQVTLRCSPKSGHDTVSWYQQALGQGPQFIFQYYEEEERQRGNFPDRFSGHQFPNYSSELNVNALLLGDSALYLCASSLAPTGSDQPQHFGDGTRLSIL.

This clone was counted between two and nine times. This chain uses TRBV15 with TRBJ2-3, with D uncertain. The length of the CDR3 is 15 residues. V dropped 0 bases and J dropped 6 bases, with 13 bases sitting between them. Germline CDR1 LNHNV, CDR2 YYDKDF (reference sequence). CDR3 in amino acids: CATSRDQAHEDTQYF. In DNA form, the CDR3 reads TGTGCCACCAGCAGAGATCAGGCTCACGAGGATACGCAGTATTTT.

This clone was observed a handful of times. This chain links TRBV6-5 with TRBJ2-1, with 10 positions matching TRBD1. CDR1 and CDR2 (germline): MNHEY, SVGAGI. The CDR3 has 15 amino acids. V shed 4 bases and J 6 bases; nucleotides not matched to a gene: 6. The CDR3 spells CASSFVGTGVNEQFF. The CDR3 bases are TGTGCCAGCAGTTTCGTCGGGACAGGGGTCAATGAGCAGTTCTTC.

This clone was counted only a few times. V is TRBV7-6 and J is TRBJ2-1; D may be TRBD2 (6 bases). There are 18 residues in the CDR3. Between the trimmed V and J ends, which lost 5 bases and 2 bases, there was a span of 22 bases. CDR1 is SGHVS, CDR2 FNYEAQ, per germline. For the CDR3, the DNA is TGTGCCAGCAGCCCGGGCCGAATCGGGAGAAGCACCTACAATGAGCAGTTCTTC. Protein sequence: CASSPGRIGRSTYNEQFF.

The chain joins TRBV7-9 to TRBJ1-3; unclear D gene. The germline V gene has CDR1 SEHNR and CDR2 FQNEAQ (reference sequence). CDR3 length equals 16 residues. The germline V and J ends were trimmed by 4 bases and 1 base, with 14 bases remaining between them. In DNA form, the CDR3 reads TGTGCCAGCAGCTCCCAGGCGGGGTTATCTGGAAACACCATATATTTT. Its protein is CASSSQAGLSGNTIYF.

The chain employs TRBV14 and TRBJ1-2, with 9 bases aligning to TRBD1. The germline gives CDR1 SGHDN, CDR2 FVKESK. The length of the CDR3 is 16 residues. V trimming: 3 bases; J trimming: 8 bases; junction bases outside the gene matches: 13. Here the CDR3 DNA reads TGTGCCAGCAGCCAGAGAGGACAGGGGTATGGCTACGGCTACACCTTC. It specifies CASSQRGQGYGYGYTF.

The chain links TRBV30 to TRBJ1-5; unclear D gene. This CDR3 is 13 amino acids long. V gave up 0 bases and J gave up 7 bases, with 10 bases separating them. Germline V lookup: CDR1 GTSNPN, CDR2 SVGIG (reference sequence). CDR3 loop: CAWSVRPGQPQHF. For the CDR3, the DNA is TGTGCCTGGAGTGTACGCCCGGGGCAGCCCCAGCATTTT.

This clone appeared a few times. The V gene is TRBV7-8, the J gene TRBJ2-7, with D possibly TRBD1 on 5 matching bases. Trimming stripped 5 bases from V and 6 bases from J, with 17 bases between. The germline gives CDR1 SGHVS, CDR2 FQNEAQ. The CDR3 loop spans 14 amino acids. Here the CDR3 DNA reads TGTGCCAGCAGCCAGCGTGGGGCCTTGGGCGAGCAGTACTTC. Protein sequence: CASSQRGALGEQYF.

CDR3: CASSLLPGQQETQYF. DNA of the CDR3: TGTGCCAGCAGCTTGCTTCCCGGACAGCAAGAGACCCAGTACTTC. The chain has TRBV7-3 and TRBJ2-5; the D gene is possibly TRBD1 (6 bases). The length of the CDR3 is 15 residues. Per germline, CDR1 SGHTA and CDR2 FQGTGA. Between the trimmed V and J ends, which lost 3 bases and 2 bases, there was a span of 13 bases. Looking up the rest from reference TRBV7-3 and TRBJ2-5 gives the full variable domain: GAGVSQTPSNKVTEKGKYVELRCDPISGHTALYWYRQSLGQGPEFLIYFQGTGAADDSGLPNDRFFAVRPEGSVSTLKIQRTERGDSAVYLCASSLLPGQQETQYFGPGTRLLVL.

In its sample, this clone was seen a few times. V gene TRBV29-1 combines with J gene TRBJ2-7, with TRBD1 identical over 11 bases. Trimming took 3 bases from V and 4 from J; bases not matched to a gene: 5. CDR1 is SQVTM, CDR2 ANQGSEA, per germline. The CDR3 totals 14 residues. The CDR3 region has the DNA TGCAGCGTTGATGACGGGACAGGGGGTTACGAGCAGTACTTC. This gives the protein CSVDDGTGGYEQYF.

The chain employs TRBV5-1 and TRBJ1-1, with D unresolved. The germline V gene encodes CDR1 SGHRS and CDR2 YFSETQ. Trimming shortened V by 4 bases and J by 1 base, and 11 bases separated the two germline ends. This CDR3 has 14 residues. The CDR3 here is CASSPDMENTEAFF. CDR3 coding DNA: TGCGCCAGCAGCCCTGACATGGAGAACACTGAAGCTTTCTTT.

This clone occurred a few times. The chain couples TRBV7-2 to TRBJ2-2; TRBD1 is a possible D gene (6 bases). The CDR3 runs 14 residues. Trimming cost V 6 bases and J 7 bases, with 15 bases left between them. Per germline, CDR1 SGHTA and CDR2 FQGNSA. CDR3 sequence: CASSPTRGGGELFF. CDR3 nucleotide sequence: TGTGCCAGCAGTCCAACGAGAGGGGGCGGGGAGCTGTTTTTT. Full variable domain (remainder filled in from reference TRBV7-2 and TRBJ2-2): GAGVSQSPSNKVTEKGKDVELRCDPISGHTALYWYRQSLGQGLEFLIYFQGNSAPDKSGLPSDRFSAERTGGSVSTLTIQRTQQEDSAVYLCASSPTRGGGELFFGEGSRLTVL.

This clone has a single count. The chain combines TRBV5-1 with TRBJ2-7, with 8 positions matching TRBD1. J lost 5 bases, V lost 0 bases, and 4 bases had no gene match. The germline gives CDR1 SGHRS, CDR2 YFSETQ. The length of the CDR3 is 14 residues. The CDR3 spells CASSLGQGLDEQYF. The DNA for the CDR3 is TGCGCCAGCAGCTTGGGACAGGGGTTGGACGAGCAGTACTTC.

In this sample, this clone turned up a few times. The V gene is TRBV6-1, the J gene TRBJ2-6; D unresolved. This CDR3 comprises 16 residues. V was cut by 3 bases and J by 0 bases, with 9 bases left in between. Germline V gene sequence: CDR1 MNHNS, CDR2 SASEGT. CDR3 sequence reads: CASSDRKSSGANVLTF. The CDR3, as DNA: TGTGCCAGCAGTGACAGGAAGAGCTCTGGGGCCAACGTCCTGACTTTC.

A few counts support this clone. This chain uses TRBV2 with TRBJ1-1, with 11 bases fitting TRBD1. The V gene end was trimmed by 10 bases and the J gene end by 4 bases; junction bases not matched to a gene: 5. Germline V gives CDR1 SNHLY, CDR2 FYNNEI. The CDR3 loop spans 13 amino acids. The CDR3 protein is CATGGQGATEAFF. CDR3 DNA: TGTGCCACGGGTGGACAGGGGGCCACTGAAGCTTTCTTT.

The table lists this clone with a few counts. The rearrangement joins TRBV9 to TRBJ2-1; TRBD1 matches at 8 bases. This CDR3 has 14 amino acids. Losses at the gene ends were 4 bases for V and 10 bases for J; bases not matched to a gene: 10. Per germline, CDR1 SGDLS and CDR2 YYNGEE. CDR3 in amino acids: CASSPQDRAGEQFF. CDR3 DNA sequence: TGTGCCAGCAGCCCACAGGACAGGGCGGGCGAGCAGTTCTTC.

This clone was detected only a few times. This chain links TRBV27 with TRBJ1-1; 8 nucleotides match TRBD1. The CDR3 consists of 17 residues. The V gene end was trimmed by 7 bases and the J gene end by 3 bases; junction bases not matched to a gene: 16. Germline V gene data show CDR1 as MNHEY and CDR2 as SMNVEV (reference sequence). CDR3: CASKFIYRGKADTEAFF. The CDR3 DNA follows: TGTGCCAGCAAGTTTATATACAGGGGGAAAGCGGACACTGAAGCTTTCTTT.

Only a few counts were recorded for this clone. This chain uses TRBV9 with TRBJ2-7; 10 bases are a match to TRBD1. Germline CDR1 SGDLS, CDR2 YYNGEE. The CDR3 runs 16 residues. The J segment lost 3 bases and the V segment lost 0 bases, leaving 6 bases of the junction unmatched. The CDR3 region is CASSVGSGDRGYEQYF. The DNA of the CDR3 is TGTGCCAGCAGCGTAGGGTCCGGGGACAGGGGCTACGAGCAGTACTTC.

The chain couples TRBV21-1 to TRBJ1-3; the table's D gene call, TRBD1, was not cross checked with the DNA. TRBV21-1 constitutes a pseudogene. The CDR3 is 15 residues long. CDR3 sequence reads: CASSKGQGNGNTIYF. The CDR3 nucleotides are TGTGCCAGCAGCAAAGGACAGGGGAACGGAAACACCATATATTTT.

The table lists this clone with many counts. The CDR3 loop reads CASSPPQGGRETQYF. CDR3 coding DNA: TGTGCCAGCTCCCCCCCCCAGGGAGGGAGGGAGACCCAGTACTTC. The rearrangement joins TRBV11-2 to TRBJ2-5; 7 bases align to TRBD2. The ends lost 8 bases at V and 5 bases at J; junction bases unmatched: 14. Germline values: CDR1 SGHAT, CDR2 FQNNGV. This CDR3 has 15 amino acids.

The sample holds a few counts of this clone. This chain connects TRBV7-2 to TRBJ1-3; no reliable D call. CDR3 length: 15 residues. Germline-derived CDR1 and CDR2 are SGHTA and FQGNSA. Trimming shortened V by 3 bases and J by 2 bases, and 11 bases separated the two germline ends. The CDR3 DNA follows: TGTGCCAGCAGCTTTTCGTGGGAGGCTGGAAACACCATATATTTT. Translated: CASSFSWEAGNTIYF.

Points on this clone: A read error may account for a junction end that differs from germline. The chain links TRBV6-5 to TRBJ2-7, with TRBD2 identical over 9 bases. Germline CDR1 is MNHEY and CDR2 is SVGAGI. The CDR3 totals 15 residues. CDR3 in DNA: TGTGCCATCAGTGCTACAGGGACTAGCCCGTACGAGCAGTACTTC. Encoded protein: CAISATGTSPYEQYF.

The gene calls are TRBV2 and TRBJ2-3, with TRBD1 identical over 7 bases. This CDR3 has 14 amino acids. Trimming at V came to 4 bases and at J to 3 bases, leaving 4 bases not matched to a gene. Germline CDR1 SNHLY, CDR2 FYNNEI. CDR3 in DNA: TGTGCCAGCAGTGTAAGGGGGCGGACAGATACGCAGTATTTT. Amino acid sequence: CASSVRGRTDTQYF. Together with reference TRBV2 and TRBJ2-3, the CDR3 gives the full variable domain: EPEVTQTPSHQVTQMGQEVILRCVPISNHLYFYWYRQILGQKVEFLVSFYNNEISEKSEIFDDQFSVERPDGSNFTLKIRSTKLEDSAMYFCASSVRGRTDTQYFGPGTRLTVL.

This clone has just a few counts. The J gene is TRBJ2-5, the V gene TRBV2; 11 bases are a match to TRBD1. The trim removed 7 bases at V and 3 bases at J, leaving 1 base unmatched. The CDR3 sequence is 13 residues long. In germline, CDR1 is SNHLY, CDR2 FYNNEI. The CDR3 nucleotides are TGTGCCAGCATGGGACAGGGGGAAGAGACCCAGTACTTC. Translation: CASMGQGEETQYF.

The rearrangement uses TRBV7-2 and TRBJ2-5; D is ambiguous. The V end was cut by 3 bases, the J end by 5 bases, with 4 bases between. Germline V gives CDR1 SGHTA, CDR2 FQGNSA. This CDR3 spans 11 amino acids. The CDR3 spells CASSFGETQYF. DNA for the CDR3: TGTGCCAGCAGCTTCGGGGAGACCCAGTACTTC. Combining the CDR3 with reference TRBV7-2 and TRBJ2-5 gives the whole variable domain GAGVSQSPSNKVTEKGKDVELRCDPISGHTALYWYRQSLGQGLEFLIYFQGNSAPDKSGLPSDRFSAERTGGSVSTLTIQRTQQEDSAVYLCASSFGETQYFGPGTRLLVL.

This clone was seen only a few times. CDR3 in DNA: TGCGCCAGCAGCTCATCCGGGACAGTTACTTACAATGAGCAGTTCTTC. It is translated as CASSSSGTVTYNEQFF. The chain carries TRBV5-1 and TRBJ2-1; 7 bases fit TRBD1. The CDR3 spans 16 residues. Germline CDR1 and CDR2: SGHRS and YFSETQ. The ends lost 3 bases at V and 4 bases at J; junction bases unmatched: 10.

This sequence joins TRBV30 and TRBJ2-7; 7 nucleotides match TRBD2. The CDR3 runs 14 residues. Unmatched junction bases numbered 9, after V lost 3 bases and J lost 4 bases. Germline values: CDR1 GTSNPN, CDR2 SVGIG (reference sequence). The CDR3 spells CAWSGGLMVYEQYF. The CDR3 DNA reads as TGTGCCTGGAGCGGGGGACTAATGGTATACGAGCAGTACTTC.

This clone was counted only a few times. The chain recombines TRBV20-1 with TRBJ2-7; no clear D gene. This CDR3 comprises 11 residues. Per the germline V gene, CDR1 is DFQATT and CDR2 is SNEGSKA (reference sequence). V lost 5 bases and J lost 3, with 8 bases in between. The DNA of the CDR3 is TGCAGTGCTCTTGACAACTACGAGCAGTACTTC. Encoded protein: CSALDNYEQYF.

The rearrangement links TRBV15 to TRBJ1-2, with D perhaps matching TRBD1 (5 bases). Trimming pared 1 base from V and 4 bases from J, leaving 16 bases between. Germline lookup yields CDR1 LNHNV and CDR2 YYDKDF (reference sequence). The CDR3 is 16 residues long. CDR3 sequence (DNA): TGTGCCACCAGCAGAGGGGGGGTAGAAGGGACCTATGGCTACACCTTC. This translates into CATSRGGVEGTYGYTF.

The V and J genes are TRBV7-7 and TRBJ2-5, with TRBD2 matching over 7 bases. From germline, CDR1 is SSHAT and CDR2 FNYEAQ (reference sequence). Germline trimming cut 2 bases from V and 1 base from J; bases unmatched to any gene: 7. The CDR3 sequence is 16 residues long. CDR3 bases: TGTGCCAGCAGCTTAACCCCGTCTAGCGGCCAAGAGACCCAGTACTTC. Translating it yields CASSLTPSSGQETQYF.